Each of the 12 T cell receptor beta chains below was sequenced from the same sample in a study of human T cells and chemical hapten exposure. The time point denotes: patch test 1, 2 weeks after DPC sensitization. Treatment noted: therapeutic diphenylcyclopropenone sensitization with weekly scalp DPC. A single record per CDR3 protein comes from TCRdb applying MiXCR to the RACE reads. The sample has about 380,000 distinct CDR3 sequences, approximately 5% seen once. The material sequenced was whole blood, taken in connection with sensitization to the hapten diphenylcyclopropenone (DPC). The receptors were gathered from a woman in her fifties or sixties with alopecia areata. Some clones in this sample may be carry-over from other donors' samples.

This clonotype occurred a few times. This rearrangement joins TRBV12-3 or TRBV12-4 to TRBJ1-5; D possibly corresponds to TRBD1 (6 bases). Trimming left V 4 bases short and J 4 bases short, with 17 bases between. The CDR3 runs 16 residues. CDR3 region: CASSSPRGAGNQPQHF. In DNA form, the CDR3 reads TGTGCCAGCAGTTCCCCTAGGGGGGCTGGTAATCAGCCCCAGCATTTT.

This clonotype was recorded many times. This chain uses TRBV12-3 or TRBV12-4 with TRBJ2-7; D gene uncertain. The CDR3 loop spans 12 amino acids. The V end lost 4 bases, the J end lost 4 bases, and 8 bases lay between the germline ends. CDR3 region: CASSSALYEQYF. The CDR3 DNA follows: TGTGCCAGCAGTTCGGCTTTATACGAGCAGTACTTC.

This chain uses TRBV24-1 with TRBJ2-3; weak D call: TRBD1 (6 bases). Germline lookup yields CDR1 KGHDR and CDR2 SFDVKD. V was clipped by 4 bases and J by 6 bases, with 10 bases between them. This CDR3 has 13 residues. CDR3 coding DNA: TGTGCCACCAGTGAGTCTCAGGGGGATACGCAGTATTTT. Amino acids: CATSESQGDTQYF.

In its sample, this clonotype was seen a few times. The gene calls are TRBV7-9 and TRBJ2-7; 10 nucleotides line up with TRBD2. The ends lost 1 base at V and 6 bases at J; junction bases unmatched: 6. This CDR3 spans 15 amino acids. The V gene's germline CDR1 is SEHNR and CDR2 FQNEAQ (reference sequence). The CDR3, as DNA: TGTGCCAGCAGCTTAGGGCTAGCGGGAGAGCCCGAGCAGTACTTC. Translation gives CASSLGLAGEPEQYF.

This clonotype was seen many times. CDR3 sequence reads: CASSFGGRGNEQFF. CDR3 nucleotide sequence: TGTGCCAGCAGTTTTGGAGGGAGAGGCAATGAGCAGTTCTTC. V is TRBV12-3 or TRBV12-4 and J is TRBJ2-1; D is possibly TRBD2 (6 bases). This CDR3 comprises 14 residues. V was cut by 3 bases and J by 6 bases, with 12 bases left in between.

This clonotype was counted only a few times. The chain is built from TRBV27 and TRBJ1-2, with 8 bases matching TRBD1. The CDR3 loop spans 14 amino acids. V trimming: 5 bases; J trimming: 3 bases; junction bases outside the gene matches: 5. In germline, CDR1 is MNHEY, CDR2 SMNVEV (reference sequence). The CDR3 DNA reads TGTGCCAGCAGTCCCCAGGGGGCCCACTATGGCTACACCTTC. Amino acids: CASSPQGAHYGYTF.

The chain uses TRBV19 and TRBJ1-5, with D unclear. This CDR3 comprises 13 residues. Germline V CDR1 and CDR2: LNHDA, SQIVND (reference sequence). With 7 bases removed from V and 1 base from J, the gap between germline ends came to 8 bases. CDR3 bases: TGTGCCAGTACTCGGAGAAGCAATCAGCCCCAGCATTTT. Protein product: CASTRRSNQPQHF.

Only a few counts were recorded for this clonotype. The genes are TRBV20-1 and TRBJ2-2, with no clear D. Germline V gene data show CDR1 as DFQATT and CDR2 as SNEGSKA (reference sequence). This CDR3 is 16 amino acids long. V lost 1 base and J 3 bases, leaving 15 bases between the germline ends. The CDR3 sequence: CSARVPHPGHTGELFF. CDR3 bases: TGCAGTGCTAGAGTTCCCCACCCCGGACACACCGGGGAGCTGTTTTTT.

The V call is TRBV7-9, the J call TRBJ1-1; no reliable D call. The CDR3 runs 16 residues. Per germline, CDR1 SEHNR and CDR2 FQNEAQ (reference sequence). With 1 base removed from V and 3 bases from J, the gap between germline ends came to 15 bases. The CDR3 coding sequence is TGTGCCAGCAGCTTAGATTACGGGAAAGAGGACACTGAAGCTTTCTTT. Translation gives CASSLDYGKEDTEAFF.

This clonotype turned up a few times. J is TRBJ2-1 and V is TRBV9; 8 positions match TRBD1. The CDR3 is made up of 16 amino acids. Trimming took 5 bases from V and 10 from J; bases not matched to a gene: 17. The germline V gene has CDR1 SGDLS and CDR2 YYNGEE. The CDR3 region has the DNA TGTGCCAGCAGTACAGGGGGTTTGGCGGGTGGGGCCGAGCAGTTCTTC. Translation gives CASSTGGLAGGAEQFF.

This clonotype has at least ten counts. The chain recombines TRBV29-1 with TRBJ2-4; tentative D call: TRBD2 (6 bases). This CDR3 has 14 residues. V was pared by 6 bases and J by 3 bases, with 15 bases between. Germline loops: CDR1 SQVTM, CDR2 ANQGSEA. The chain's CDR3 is CSVTWGDGKNIQYF. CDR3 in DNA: TGCAGCGTCACATGGGGGGATGGCAAAAACATTCAGTACTTC.

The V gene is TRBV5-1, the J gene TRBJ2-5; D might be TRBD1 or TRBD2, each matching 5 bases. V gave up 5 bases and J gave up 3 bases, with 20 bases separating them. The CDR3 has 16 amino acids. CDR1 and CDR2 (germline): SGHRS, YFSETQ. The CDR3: CASSRGESLAKETQYF. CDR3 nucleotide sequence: TGCGCCAGCAGTCGAGGGGAGAGTCTAGCTAAAGAGACCCAGTACTTC.